This T cell receptor (beta chain) appears in the sequencing data of a study of T cell changes during pregnancy in multiple sclerosis (dated by TCRdb to between 2017 and 2020). For the wider study: The study examined how the T cell repertoire changed over the course of pregnancy in women with multiple sclerosis.

The CDR3 spans 17 residues, from the cysteine through the phenylalanine. Only CDR3 DNA remains: 51 bases, in frame from the first base. V and J are trimmed by 0 bases and 4 bases, and the gene matches miss 5 bases of the junction. The germline V gene provides CDR1 SGHRS and CDR2 YFSETQ. Library construction relied on the immunoSEQ multiplex PCR assay. The source is immuneACCESS, and TCRdb retained only in-frame sequences with V and J called. Part of the clones is not carried over; for the studies checked, unresolved V genes explain less than half of this, and the remainder is unexplained. Present in this sample are 50,000 to 65,000 clones, about 91% of which were seen just once. The ten largest clones take up approximately 0.69% of the sample. This clone was seen more than once but under ten times. The target of this receptor is not known. No per-base quality is available; no much larger clone lies one base away.

The chain is assembled from TRBV5-1 and TRBJ1-5; 12 central bases correspond to TRBD1. The clonotype originates from a female donor with multiple sclerosis, enrolled in a pregnancy study. This material consisted of CD4+ T cells from peripheral blood mononuclear cells, taken in the first trimester of pregnancy. The nucleotide sequence is TGCGCCAGCAGCTTGGGGGGACAGGGGGCTAGGAATCAGCCCCAGCATTTT. Translated, this is CASSLGGQGARNQPQHF.